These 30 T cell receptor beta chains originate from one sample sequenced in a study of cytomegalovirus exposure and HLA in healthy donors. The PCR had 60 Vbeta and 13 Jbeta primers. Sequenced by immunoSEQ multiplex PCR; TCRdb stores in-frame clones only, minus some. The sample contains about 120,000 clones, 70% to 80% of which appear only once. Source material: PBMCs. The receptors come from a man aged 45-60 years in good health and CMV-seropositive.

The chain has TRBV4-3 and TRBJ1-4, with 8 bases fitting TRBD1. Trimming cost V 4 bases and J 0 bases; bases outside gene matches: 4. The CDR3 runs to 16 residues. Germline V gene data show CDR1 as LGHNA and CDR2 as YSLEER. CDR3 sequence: CASSPGTGATNEKLFF. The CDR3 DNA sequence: TGCGCCAGCAGCCCCGGGACAGGAGCAACTAATGAAAAACTGTTTTTT.

CDR3 in amino acids: CASRDGQGTYEQYF. The CDR3 nucleotides read TGTGCCAGCAGGGACGGGCAGGGGACCTACGAGCAGTACTTC. The chain carries TRBV27 and TRBJ2-7; D is perhaps TRBD1 (6 bases). Germline values: CDR1 MNHEY, CDR2 SMNVEV (reference sequence). V was shortened by 6 bases and J by 2 bases, with 14 bases between the two germline ends. This CDR3 spans 14 amino acids.

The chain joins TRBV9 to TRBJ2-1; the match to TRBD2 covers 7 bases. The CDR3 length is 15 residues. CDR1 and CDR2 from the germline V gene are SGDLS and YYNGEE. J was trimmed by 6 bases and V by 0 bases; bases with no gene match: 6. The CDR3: CASSVAGWGGNEQFF. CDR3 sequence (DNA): TGTGCCAGCAGCGTAGCCGGGTGGGGGGGCAATGAGCAGTTCTTC.

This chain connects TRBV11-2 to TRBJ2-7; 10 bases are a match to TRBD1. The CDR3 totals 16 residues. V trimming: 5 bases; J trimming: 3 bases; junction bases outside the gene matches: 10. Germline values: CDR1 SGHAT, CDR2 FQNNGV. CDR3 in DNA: TGTGCCAGCAGCGCAGTGGGTGGGACAGGGGTCTACGAGCAGTACTTC. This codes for CASSAVGGTGVYEQYF.

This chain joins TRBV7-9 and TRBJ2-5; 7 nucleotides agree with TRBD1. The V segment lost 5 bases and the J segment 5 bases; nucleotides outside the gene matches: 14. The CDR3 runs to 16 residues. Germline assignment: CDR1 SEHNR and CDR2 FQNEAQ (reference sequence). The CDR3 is CASSPTSARGKETQYF. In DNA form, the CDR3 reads TGTGCCAGCAGCCCGACCTCGGCCAGGGGGAAGGAGACCCAGTACTTC.

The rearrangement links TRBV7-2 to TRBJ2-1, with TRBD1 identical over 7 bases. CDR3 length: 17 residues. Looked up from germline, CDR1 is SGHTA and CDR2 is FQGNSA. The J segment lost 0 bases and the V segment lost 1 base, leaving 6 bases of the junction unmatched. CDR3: CASSLGTGSSSYNEQFF. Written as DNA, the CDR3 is TGTGCCAGCAGCTTAGGGACAGGTTCTAGCTCCTACAATGAGCAGTTCTTC.

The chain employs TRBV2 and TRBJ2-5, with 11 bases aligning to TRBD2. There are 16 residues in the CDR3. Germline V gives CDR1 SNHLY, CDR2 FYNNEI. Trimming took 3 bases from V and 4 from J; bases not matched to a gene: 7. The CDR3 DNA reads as TGTGCCAGCAGTGACCCCCTTAGCGGGAGGGGAGAGACCCAGTACTTC. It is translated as CASSDPLSGRGETQYF.

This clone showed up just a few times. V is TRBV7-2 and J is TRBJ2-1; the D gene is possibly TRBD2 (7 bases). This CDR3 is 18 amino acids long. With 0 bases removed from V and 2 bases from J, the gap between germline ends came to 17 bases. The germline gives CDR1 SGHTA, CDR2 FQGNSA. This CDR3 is CASSLARGGAGTYNEQFF. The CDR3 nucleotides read TGTGCCAGCAGCTTAGCTAGGGGGGGCGCAGGGACCTACAATGAGCAGTTCTTC. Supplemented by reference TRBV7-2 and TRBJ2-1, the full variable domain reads GAGVSQSPSNKVTEKGKDVELRCDPISGHTALYWYRQSLGQGLEFLIYFQGNSAPDKSGLPSDRFSAERTGGSVSTLTIQRTQQEDSAVYLCASSLARGGAGTYNEQFFGPGTRLTVL.

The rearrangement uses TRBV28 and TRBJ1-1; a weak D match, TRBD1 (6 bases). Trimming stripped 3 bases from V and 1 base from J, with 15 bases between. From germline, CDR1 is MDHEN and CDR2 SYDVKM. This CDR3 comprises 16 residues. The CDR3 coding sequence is TGTGCCAGCAGTTTTACAGGAGGCAGGGGGAACACTGAAGCTTTCTTT. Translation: CASSFTGGRGNTEAFF.

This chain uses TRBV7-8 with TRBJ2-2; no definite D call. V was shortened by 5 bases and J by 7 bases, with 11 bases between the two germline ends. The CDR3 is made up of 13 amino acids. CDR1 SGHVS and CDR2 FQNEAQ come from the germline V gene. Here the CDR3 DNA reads TGTGCCAGCAGCCGCCGAGAGATCGGGGAGCTGTTTTTT. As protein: CASSRREIGELFF.

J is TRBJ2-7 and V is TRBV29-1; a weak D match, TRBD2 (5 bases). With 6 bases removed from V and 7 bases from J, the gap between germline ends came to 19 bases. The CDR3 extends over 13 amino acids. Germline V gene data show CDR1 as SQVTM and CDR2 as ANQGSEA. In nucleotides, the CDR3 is TGCAGCGTGGCCCCCGGAGGCCTAGGGGAGCAGTACTTC. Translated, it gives CSVAPGGLGEQYF.

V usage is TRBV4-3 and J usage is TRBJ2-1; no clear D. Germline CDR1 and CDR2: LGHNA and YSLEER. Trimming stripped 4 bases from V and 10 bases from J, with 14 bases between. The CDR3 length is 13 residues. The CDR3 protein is CASSPSRGREQFF. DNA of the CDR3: TGCGCCAGCAGCCCCAGCAGAGGCCGAGAGCAGTTCTTC.

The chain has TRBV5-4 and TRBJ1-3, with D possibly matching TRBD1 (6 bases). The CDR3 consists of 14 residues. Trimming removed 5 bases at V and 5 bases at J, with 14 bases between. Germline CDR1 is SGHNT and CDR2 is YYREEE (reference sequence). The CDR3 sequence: CASSFTGPRNTIYF. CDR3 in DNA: TGTGCCAGCAGTTTCACAGGGCCTAGAAACACCATATATTTT.

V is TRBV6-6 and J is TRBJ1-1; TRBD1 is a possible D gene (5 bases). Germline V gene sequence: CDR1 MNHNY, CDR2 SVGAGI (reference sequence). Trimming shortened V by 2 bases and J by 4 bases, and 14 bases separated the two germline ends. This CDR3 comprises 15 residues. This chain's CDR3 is CASSYGLSGGTEAFF. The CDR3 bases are TGTGCCAGCAGTTACGGCTTGTCGGGGGGCACTGAAGCTTTCTTT.

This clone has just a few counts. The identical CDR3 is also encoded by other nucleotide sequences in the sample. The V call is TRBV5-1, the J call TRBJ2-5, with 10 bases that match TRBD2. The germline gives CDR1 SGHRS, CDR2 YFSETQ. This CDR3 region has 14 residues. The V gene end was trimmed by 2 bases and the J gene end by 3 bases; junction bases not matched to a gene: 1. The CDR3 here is CASSFLAGEETQYF. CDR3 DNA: TGCGCCAGCAGCTTCCTAGCGGGGGAAGAGACCCAGTACTTC.

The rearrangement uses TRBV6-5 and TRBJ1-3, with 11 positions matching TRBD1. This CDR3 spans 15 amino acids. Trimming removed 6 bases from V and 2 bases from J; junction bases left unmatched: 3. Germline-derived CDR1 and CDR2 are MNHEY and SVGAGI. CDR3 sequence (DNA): TGTGCCAGCAGGAGGGACAGGGGGACTGGAAACACCATATATTTT. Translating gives CASRRDRGTGNTIYF.

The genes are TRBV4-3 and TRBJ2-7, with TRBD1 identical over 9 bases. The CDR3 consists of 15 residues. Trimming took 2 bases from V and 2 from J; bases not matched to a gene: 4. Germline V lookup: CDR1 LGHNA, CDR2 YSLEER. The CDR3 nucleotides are TGCGCCAGCAGCCAATCCGGGACAGGGACCTACGAGCAGTACTTC. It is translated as CASSQSGTGTYEQYF.

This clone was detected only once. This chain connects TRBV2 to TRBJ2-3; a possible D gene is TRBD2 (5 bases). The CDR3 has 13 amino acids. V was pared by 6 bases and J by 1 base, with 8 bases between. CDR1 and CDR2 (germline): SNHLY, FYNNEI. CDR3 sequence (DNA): TGTGCCAGCAGCCCCGGGGGCACAGATACGCAGTATTTT. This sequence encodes CASSPGGTDTQYF. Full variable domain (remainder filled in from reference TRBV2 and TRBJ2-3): EPEVTQTPSHQVTQMGQEVILRCVPISNHLYFYWYRQILGQKVEFLVSFYNNEISEKSEIFDDQFSVERPDGSNFTLKIRSTKLEDSAMYFCASSPGGTDTQYFGPGTRLTVL.

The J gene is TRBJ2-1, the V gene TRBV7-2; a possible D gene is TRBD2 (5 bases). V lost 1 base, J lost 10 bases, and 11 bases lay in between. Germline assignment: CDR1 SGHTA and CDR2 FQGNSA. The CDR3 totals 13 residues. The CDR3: CASSLGGQVEQFF. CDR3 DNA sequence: TGTGCCAGCAGCTTAGGAGGGCAGGTAGAGCAGTTCTTC. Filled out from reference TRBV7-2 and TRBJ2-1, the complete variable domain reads GAGVSQSPSNKVTEKGKDVELRCDPISGHTALYWYRQSLGQGLEFLIYFQGNSAPDKSGLPSDRFSAERTGGSVSTLTIQRTQQEDSAVYLCASSLGGQVEQFFGPGTRLTVL.

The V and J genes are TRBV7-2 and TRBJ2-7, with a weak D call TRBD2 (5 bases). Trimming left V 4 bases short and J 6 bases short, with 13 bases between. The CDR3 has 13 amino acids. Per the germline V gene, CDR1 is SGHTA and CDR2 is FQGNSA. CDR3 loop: CASSSGRSGEQYF. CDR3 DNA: TGTGCCAGCAGCTCAGGCAGGAGCGGCGAGCAGTACTTC. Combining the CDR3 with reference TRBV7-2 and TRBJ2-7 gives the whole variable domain GAGVSQSPSNKVTEKGKDVELRCDPISGHTALYWYRQSLGQGLEFLIYFQGNSAPDKSGLPSDRFSAERTGGSVSTLTIQRTQQEDSAVYLCASSSGRSGEQYFGPGTRLTVT.

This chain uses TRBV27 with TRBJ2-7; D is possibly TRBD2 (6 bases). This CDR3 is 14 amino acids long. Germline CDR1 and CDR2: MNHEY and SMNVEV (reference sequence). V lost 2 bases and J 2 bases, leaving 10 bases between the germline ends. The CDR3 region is CASSLGAGTYEQYF. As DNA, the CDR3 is TGTGCCAGCAGTTTAGGTGCGGGGACCTACGAGCAGTACTTC.

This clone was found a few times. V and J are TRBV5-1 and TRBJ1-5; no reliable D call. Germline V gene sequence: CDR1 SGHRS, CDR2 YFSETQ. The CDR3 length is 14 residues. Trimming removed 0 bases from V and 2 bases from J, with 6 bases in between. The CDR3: CASSLDGGNQPQHF. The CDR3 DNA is TGCGCCAGCAGCTTGGACGGGGGCAATCAGCCCCAGCATTTT. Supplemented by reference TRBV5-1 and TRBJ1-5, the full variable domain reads KAGVTQTPRYLIKTRGQQVTLSCSPISGHRSVSWYQQTPGQGLQFLFEYFSETQRNKGNFPGRFSGRQFSNSRSEMNVSTLELGDSALYLCASSLDGGNQPQHFGDGTRLSIL.

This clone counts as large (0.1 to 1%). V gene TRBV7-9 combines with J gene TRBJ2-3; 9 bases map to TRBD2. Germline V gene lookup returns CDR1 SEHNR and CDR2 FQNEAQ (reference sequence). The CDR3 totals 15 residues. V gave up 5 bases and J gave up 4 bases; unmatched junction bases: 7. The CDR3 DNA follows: TGTGCCAGCAGCCTCAAGCGGGGGGCAGCAGATACGCAGTATTTT. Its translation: CASSLKRGAADTQYF.

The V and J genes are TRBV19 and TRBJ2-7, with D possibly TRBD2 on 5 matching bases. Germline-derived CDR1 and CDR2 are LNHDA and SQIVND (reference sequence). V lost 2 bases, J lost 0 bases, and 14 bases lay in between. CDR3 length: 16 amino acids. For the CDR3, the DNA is TGTGCCAGTAGTATAAGCGGAGCGTCCGACTCCTACGAGCAGTACTTC. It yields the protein CASSISGASDSYEQYF.

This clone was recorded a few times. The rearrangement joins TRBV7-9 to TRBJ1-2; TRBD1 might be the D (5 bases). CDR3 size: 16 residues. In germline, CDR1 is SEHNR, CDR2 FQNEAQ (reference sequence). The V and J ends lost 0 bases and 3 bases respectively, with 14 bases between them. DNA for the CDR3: TGTGCCAGCAGCTTAGCGGGGGGGAACAGCTACTATGGCTACACCTTC. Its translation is CASSLAGGNSYYGYTF.

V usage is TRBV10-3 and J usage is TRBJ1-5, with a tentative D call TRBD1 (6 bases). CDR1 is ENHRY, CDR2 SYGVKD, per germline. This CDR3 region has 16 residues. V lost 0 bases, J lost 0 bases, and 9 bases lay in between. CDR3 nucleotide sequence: TGTGCCATCAGTGAGTCACAGGGCCTTAGCAATCAGCCCCAGCATTTT. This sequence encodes CAISESQGLSNQPQHF.

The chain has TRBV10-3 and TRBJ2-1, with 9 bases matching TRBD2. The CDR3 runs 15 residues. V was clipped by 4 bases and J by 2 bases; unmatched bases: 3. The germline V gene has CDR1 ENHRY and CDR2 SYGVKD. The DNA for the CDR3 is TGTGCCATCAGTGCTAGCGGGAATACCTACAATGAGCAGTTCTTC. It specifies CAISASGNTYNEQFF.

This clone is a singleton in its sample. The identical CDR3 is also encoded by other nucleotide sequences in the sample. Here the CDR3 DNA reads TGTGCCAGCAGTTTAGGCGGGAGCACCTACAATGAGCAGTTCTTC. It is translated as CASSLGGSTYNEQFF. This rearrangement joins TRBV27 to TRBJ2-1; 7 bases line up with TRBD2. The CDR3 runs 15 residues. Germline-derived CDR1 and CDR2 are MNHEY and SMNVEV (reference sequence). Trimming cost V 2 bases and J 2 bases; bases outside gene matches: 3.

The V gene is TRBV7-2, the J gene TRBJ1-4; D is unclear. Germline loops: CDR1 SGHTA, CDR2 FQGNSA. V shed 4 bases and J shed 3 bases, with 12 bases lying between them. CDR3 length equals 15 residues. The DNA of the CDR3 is TGTGCCAGCAGCTATGAGGGAACCGCTAATGAAAAACTGTTTTTT. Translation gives CASSYEGTANEKLFF.

CDR3 in DNA: TGTGCCAGTAGTCCCAGGACTAGCGTCGGGACCGGGGAGCTGTTTTTT. This translates into CASSPRTSVGTGELFF. This chain links TRBV19 with TRBJ2-2, with 9 bases fitting TRBD2. The V gene end was trimmed by 5 bases and the J gene end by 5 bases; junction bases not matched to a gene: 9. The V gene's germline CDR1 is LNHDA and CDR2 SQIVND (reference sequence). This CDR3 comprises 16 residues. The whole variable domain, filled in from reference TRBV19 and TRBJ2-2, reads DGGITQSPKYLFRKEGQNVTLSCEQNLNHDAMYWYRQDPGQGLRLIYYSQIVNDFQKGDIAEGYSVSREKKESFPLTVTSAQKNPTAFYLCASSPRTSVGTGELFFGEGSRLTVL.